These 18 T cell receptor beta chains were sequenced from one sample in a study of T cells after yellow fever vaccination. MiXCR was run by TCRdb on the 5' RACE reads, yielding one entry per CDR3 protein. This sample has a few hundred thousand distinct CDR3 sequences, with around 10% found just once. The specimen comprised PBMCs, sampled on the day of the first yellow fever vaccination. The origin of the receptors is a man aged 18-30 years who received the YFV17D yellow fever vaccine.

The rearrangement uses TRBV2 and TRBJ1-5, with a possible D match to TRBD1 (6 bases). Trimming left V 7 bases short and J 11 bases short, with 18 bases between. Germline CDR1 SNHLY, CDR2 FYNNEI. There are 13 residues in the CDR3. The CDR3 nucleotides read TGTGCCAGCATGACCACAGGGACATCTACCCAGCATTTT. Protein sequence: CASMTTGTSTQHF.

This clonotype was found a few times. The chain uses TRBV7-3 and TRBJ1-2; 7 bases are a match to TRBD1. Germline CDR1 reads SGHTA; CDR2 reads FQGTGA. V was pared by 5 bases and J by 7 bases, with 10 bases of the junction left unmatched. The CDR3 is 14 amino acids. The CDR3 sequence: CASSPWAGGSGYTF. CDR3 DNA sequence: TGTGCCAGCAGCCCATGGGCAGGGGGGAGTGGCTACACCTTC.

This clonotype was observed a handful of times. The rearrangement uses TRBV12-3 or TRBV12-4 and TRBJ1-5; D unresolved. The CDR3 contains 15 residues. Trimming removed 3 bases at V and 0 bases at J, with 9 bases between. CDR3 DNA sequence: TGTGCCAGCAGTTTGAAAGAGAATAGCAATCAGCCCCAGCATTTT. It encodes CASSLKENSNQPQHF.

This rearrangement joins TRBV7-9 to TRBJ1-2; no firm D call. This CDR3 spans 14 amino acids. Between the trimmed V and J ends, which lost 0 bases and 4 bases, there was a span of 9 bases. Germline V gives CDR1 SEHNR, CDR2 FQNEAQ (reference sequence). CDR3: CASSLAYGGYGYTF. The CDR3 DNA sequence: TGTGCCAGCAGCTTAGCGTACGGAGGCTATGGCTACACCTTC.

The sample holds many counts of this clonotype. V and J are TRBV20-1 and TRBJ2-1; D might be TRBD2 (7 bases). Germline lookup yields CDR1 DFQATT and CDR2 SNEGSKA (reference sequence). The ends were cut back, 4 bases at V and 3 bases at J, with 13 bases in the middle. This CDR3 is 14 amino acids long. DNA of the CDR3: TGCAGTGCTACCCGGGGGGCCCACTACAATGAGCAGTTCTTC. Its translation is CSATRGAHYNEQFF.

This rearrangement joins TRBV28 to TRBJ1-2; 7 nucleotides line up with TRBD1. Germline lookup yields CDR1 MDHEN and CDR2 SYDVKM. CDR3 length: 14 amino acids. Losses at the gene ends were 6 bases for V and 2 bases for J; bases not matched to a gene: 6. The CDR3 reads CASRRWGQNYGYTF. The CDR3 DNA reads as TGTGCCAGCAGACGGTGGGGACAGAACTATGGCTACACCTTC.

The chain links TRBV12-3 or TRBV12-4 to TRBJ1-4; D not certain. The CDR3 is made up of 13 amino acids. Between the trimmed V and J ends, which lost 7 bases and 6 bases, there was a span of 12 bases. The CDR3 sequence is CASTGWWDEKLFF. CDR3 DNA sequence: TGTGCCAGCACGGGGTGGTGGGATGAAAAACTGTTTTTT.

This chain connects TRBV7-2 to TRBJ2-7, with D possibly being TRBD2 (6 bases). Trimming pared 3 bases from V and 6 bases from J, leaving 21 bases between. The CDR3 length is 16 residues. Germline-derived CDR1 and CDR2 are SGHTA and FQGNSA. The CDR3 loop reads CASSFYPSVPQGEQYF. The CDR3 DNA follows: TGTGCCAGCAGCTTTTATCCTAGCGTCCCACAAGGCGAGCAGTACTTC.

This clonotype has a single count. CDR3 region: CASSPTSRELFF. In DNA, the CDR3 is TGTGCCAGCAGCCCGACGTCGAGGGAGCTGTTTTTT. The genes are TRBV7-2 and TRBJ2-2, with D hard to call. Looked up from germline, CDR1 is SGHTA and CDR2 is FQGNSA. Trimming took 5 bases from V and 9 from J, leaving 10 bases between them. CDR3 length equals 12 residues.

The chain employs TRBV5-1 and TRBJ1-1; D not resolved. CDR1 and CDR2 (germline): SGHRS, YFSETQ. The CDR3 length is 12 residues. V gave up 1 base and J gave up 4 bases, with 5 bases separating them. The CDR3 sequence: CASSLSATEAFF. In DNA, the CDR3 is TGCGCCAGCAGCTTGTCTGCCACTGAAGCTTTCTTT.

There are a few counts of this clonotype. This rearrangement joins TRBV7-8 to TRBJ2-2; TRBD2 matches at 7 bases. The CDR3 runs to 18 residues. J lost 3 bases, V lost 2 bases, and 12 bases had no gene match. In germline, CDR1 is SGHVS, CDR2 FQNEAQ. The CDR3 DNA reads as TGTGCCAGCAGCTTATCGGCTAGCGGTAGGGCGGACACCGGGGAGCTGTTTTTT. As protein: CASSLSASGRADTGELFF.

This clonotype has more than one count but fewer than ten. CDR3 nucleotide sequence: TGCGCCAGCAGCCAAGATTTCGTCCAGCCCCAGCATTTT. Its translation is CASSQDFVQPQHF. The J gene is TRBJ1-5, the V gene TRBV4-3; D uncertain. The ends were cut back, 0 bases at V and 7 bases at J, with 7 bases in the middle. Germline V gene data show CDR1 as LGHNA and CDR2 as YSLEER. The CDR3 extends over 13 amino acids.

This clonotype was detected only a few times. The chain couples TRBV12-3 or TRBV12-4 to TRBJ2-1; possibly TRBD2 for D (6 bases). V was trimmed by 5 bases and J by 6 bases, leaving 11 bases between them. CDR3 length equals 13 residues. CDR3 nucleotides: TGTGCCAGCAGTCCGGGACTTATCAATGAGCAGTTCTTC. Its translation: CASSPGLINEQFF.

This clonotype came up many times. CDR3 in DNA: TGTGCCAGCAGCCAAAGGACAGGGGGAGATTCACCCCTCCACTTT. The encoded protein is CASSQRTGGDSPLHF. The rearrangement uses TRBV7-2 and TRBJ1-6; TRBD1 matches at 10 bases. The CDR3 sequence is 15 residues long. Germline V lookup: CDR1 SGHTA, CDR2 FQGNSA. The J segment lost 8 bases and the V segment lost 5 bases, leaving 6 bases of the junction unmatched.

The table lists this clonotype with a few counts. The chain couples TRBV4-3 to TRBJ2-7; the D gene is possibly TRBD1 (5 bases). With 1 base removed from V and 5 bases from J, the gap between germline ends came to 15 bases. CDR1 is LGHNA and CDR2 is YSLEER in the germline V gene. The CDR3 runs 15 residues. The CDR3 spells CASSQGARAENEQYF. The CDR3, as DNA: TGCGCCAGCAGCCAAGGCGCCAGGGCGGAAAACGAGCAGTACTTC.

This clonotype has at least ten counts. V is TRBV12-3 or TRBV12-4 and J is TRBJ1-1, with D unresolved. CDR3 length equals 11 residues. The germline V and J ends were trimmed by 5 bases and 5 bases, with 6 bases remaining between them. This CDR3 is CASSDRTEAFF. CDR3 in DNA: TGTGCCAGCAGTGATCGGACTGAAGCTTTCTTT.

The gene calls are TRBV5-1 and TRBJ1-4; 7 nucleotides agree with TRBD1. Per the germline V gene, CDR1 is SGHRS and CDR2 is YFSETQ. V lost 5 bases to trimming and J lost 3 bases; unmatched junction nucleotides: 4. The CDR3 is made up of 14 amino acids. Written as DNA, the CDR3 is TGCGCCAGCAGTTGGACAGGCCCTAATGAAAAACTGTTTTTT. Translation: CASSWTGPNEKLFF.

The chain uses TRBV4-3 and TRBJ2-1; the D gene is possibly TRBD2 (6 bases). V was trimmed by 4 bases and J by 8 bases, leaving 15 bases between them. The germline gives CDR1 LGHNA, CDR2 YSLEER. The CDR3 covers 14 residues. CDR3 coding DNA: TGCGCCAGCAGCCGTGGACTAACTGGAGATGAGCAGTTCTTC. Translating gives CASSRGLTGDEQFF.